The T cell receptor (beta chain) described here comes from a study of human T cells and chemical hapten exposure. Germline loops: CDR1 MNHEY, CDR2 SMNVEV (reference sequence). V lost 6 bases to trimming and J lost 4 bases, with 16 bases between them. The length of the CDR3 is 15 residues. Described time point: patch test 2, 6 weeks after DPC sensitization. Treatment reported: therapeutic diphenylcyclopropenone sensitization with weekly scalp DPC. Those who donated were patients with alopecia, 18 to 70 years of age, and suitable for DPC. One entry per CDR3 protein results from TCRdb running MiXCR on the RACE reads. The data contain a few hundred thousand distinct CDR3 sequences, about 6.9% of them singletons.

This rearrangement joins TRBV27 to TRBJ1-3, with D perhaps TRBD1 (6 bases). The TCR comes from a woman younger than 35 with alopecia areata. Some clones in this sample may be carry-over from other donors' samples. The sample here was whole blood, taken in connection with sensitization to the hapten diphenylcyclopropenone (DPC). CDR3 loop: CASSPPGTKGNTIYF. DNA of the CDR3: TGTGCCAGCAGCCCCCCAGGGACAAAAGGAAACACCATATATTTT.